This TCR beta chain was captured in a study of T cell responses to AZD1222 COVID-19 vaccine. Sequenced by immunoSEQ multiplex PCR; TCRdb stores in-frame clones only, minus some. This sample has 180,000 or so clones, with approximately 88% found just once. This CDR3 has 15 residues. Looked up from germline, CDR1 is SGHAT and CDR2 is FQNNGV. V lost 1 base and J lost 0, with 8 bases in between. This chain links TRBV11-2 with TRBJ2-3; D is perhaps TRBD2 (5 bases). This clonotype was sampled from an adult in good health. The sample was peripheral blood, taken on day 0 of AZD1222 vaccination. The DNA of the CDR3 is TGTGCCAGCAGCTTAGTGACGGGGAGCACAGATACGCAGTATTTT. It yields the protein CASSLVTGSTDTQYF.